The T cell receptor (beta chain) under discussion was sequenced for a study of identical twins. Note on this clonotype: As yet, its antigen is unknown.

Germline V gene data show CDR1 as DFQATT and CDR2 as SNEGSKA (reference sequence). The length of the CDR3 is 14 residues. With 6 bases clipped from V and 7 bases from J, the junction kept 10 bases outside the gene matches. Study outcomes and limitations: It was possible that invariant MAIT and iNKT cells partly confounded the zero-insertion analyses.

A universal primer site arose from template switching, and cDNA bore unique molecular identifiers. MiXCR, applied by TCRdb to the 5' RACE reads, yields one record per CDR3 protein. The repertoire holds 520,000 or so distinct CDR3 sequences, with about 20% as singletons. These records were also assigned to another study, of T cells expressing NK-cell markers. From that second work: In a group of 5 to 7 donors, dominant NKG2C+ clonotypes represented roughly 1.0-7.0% of CD8+ T cells.

This sequence joins TRBV20-1 and TRBJ2-4, with 9 bases aligning to TRBD1. Sequenced input: CD4+ T cells sorted from blood. The clonotype comes from a young woman in good health. The CDR3 DNA reads as TGCAGTGCCGAGGGGGGACAGGGTACGAACATTCAGTACTTC. Encoded protein: CSAEGGQGTNIQYF.